This paragraph reports one T cell receptor beta chain. This entry is derived from a study of blood T cell repertoires in COVID-19. The authors' processing: Reference gene primer amplification in the assay estimated nucleated cell counts. TCRdb's table, derived via immunoSEQ multiplex PCR, lists solely in-frame clones and lacks some. The DNA was the basis for D and trimming; V, J and clone size are from that table. The table records 300,000 to 450,000 clones, 85% of them present only once. The CDR3 contains 12 residues. V lost 4 bases to trimming and J lost 6 bases, with 10 bases between them. Per the germline V gene, CDR1 is LGHDT and CDR2 is YNNKEL (reference sequence).

Sequencing was done on a sample of peripheral blood. This chain connects TRBV3-1 (or the pseudogene TRBV3-2) to TRBJ2-7; the D gene is possibly TRBD1 (6 bases). The sequence was obtained from a woman under 30 with acute or convalescent COVID-19. In nucleotides, the CDR3 is TGTGCCAGCAGCCCAACAGGGCTCGAGCAGTACTTC. Its translation: CASSPTGLEQYF.